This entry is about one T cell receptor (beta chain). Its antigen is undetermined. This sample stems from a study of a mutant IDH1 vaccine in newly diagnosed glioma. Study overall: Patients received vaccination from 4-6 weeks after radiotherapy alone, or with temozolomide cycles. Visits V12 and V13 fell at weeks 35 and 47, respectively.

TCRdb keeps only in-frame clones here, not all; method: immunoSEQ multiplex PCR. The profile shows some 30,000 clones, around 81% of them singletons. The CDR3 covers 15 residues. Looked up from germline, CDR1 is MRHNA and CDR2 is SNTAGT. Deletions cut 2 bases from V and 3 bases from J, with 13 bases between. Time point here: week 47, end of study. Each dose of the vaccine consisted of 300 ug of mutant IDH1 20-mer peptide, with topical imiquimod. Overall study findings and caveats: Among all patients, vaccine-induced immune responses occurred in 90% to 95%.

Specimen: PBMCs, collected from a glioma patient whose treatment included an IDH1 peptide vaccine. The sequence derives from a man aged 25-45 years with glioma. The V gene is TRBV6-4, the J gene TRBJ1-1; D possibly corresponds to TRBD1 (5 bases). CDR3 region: CASSDDGGSDTEAFF. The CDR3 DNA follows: TGTGCCAGCAGTGACGATGGGGGATCGGACACTGAAGCTTTCTTT.